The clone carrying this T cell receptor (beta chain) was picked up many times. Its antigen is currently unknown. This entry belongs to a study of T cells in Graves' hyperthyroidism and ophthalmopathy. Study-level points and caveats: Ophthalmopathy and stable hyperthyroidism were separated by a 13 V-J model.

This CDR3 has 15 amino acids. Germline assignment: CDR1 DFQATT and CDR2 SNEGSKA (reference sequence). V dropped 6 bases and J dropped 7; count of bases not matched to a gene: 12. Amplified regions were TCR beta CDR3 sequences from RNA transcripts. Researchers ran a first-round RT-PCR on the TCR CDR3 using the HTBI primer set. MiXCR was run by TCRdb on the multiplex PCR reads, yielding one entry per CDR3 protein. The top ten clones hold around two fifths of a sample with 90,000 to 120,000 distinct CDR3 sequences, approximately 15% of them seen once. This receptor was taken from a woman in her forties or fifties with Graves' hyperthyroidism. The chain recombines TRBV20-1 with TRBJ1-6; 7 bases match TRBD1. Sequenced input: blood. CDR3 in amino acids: CSAPEQGWDNSPLHF. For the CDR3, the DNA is TGCAGTGCCCCTGAACAGGGGTGGGACAATTCACCCCTCCACTTT.